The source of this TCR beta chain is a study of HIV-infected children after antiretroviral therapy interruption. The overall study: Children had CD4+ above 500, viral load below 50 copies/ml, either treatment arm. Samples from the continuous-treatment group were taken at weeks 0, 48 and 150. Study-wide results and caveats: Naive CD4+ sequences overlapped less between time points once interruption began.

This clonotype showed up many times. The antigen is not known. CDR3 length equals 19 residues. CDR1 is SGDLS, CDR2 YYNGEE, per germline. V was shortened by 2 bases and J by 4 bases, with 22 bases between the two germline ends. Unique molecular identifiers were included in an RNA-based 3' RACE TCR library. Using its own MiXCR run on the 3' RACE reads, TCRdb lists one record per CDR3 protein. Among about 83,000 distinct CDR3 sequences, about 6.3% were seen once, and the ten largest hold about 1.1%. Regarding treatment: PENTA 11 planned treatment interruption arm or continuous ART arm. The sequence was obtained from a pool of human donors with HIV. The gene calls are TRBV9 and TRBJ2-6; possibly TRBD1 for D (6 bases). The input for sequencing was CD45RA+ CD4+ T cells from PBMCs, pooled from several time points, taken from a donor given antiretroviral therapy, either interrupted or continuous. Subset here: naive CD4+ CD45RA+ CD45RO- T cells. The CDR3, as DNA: TGTGCCAGCAGCGTGGGACCGGCAGGGGTCTCTCTCGGGGCCAACGTCCTGACTTTC. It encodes CASSVGPAGVSLGANVLTF.